The 9 T cell receptor beta chains below come from one sample, sequenced in a study of vaccination effects on CD4 cells after COVID-19. Profiling relied on immunoSEQ multiplex PCR, and the TCRdb table lists in-frame clones only, not all of them. The table has about 52,000 clones, 79% seen once. Their specific antigens are unknown. ViraFEST assay sequencing came after antigen-specific CD4+ T cells were expanded with viral peptide pools. Isolation of CD4+ T cells took place after about 10 days of culture. No vaccinee had earlier SARS-CoV-2 infection, and nucleocapsid antibodies were negative. The sequences come from CD4+ T cells from PBMCs cultured with HCoV-OC43 spike peptides, collected before COVID-19 vaccination. Subset: HCoV-OC43 spike overlapping peptide pool stimulation. These receptors were obtained from a human donor who received a COVID-19 vaccine.

The DNA for the CDR3 is TGCGCCAGCAGCTTGGCAGACAGGGGCCTCCGGAACGAGCAGTACGTC. This sequence encodes CASSLADRGLRNEQYV. The rearrangement joins TRBV5-1 to TRBJ2-7; 8 nucleotides align to TRBD1. Germline values: CDR1 SGHRS, CDR2 YFSETQ. CDR3 length: 16 residues. J was trimmed by 5 bases and V by 0 bases; bases with no gene match: 10.

This clone came up once. This chain links TRBV7-9 with TRBJ1-1, with TRBD1 as a possible D gene (5 bases). Per the germline V gene, CDR1 is SEHNR and CDR2 is FQNEAQ (reference sequence). The CDR3 contains 14 residues. Between the trimmed V and J ends, which lost 5 bases and 1 base, there was a span of 11 bases. The CDR3 DNA sequence: TGTGCCAGCAGCAAAGAGACAGCGAACACTGAAGCTTTCTTT. Translated: CASSKETANTEAFF.

This clone was found once. The rearrangement uses TRBV7-6 and TRBJ2-3, with 10 bases lining up with TRBD2. Trimming cost V 2 bases and J 3 bases; bases outside gene matches: 2. The CDR3 contains 15 residues. The V gene's germline CDR1 is SGHVS and CDR2 FNYEAQ. CDR3 in DNA: TGTGCCAGCAGCTTATCAGCGGGGGGGACAGATACGCAGTATTTT. Protein sequence: CASSLSAGGTDTQYF.

This chain links TRBV18 with TRBJ2-5, with 7 positions matching TRBD1. The junction had 1 base not matched to a gene; V was cut back by 1 base and J by 5 bases. The CDR3 runs 13 residues. Per germline, CDR1 KGHSH and CDR2 LQKENI. The CDR3 DNA reads TGTGCCAGCTCACCACAGGGGGCTGAGACCCAGTACTTC. It specifies CASSPQGAETQYF.

The gene calls are TRBV28 and TRBJ2-7, with a possible D match to TRBD1 (6 bases). The V and J ends lost 6 bases and 6 bases respectively, with 15 bases between them. From germline, CDR1 is MDHEN and CDR2 SYDVKM. The CDR3 has 13 residues. CDR3 region: CASREPQGGEQYV. The CDR3 nucleotides read TGTGCCAGCAGAGAGCCACAGGGTGGCGAGCAGTACGTC.

The DNA of the CDR3 is TGTGCCAGCATCCCGGGACAGGGAGTCGGCGTCCAAGAGACCCAGTACTTC. This sequence encodes CASIPGQGVGVQETQYF. This chain links TRBV5-8 with TRBJ2-5; 9 bases match TRBD1. Germline V gives CDR1 SGHTS, CDR2 YDEGEE. CDR3 size: 17 residues. Trimming cost V 6 bases and J 1 base; bases outside gene matches: 13.

This chain links TRBV7-2 with TRBJ1-6; tentative D call: TRBD1 (6 bases). The CDR3 runs 15 residues. Germline values: CDR1 SGHTA, CDR2 FQGNSA. Trimming removed 2 bases at V and 8 bases at J, with 13 bases between. The CDR3 nucleotides read TGTGCCAGCAGCTTAATGGGGGCAGGTTATTCACCCCTCCACTTT. Translation: CASSLMGAGYSPLHF.

The rearrangement links TRBV27 to TRBJ1-2; no clear D. CDR3 length equals 14 residues. Trimming took off 8 bases at V and 1 base at J, with 14 bases between the two ends. Germline V gene sequence: CDR1 MNHEY, CDR2 SMNVEV (reference sequence). The CDR3: CASAWGPGNYGYTF. CDR3 DNA: TGTGCCAGCGCCTGGGGTCCGGGTAACTATGGCTACACCTTC.

The V and J genes are TRBV3-1 (or the pseudogene TRBV3-2) and TRBJ1-1; a weak D match, TRBD1 (5 bases). V shed 1 base and J shed 11 bases, with 20 bases lying between them. This CDR3 is 15 amino acids long. CDR1 and CDR2 from the germline V gene are LGHDT and YNNKEL (reference sequence). CDR3 bases: TGTGCCAGCAGCCAAGGTGGGGGGACCCCAGCTGGGGCTTTCTTT. Its protein is CASSQGGGTPAGAFF.